The 25 T cell receptor beta chains in this list originate from one sample, sequenced in a study of T cell changes during pregnancy in multiple sclerosis. TCRdb's table, derived via immunoSEQ multiplex PCR, lists solely in-frame clones and lacks some. The table lists about 73,000 clones, 85% to 95% of them singletons. The sequencing here drew on peripheral blood, taken in the second trimester of pregnancy. These receptor sequences come from a female donor in good health, enrolled as a control in a pregnancy study.

The chain recombines TRBV18 with TRBJ2-2; D might be TRBD1 (6 bases). Trimming cost V 0 bases and J 4 bases, with 9 bases left between them. The CDR3 extends over 15 amino acids. Germline CDR1 KGHSH, CDR2 LQKENI. The CDR3 is CASSPPGASTGELFF. The CDR3 DNA sequence: TGTGCCAGCTCACCACCGGGGGCGAGCACCGGGGAGCTGTTTTTT.

The chain links TRBV2 to TRBJ1-5; no clear D gene. Trimming shortened V by 8 bases and J by 2 bases, and 19 bases separated the two germline ends. This CDR3 has 16 residues. Looked up from germline, CDR1 is SNHLY and CDR2 is FYNNEI. The CDR3 region has the DNA TGTGCCAGCGAGCGCAGTGATTTTTCAGGCAATCAGCCCCAGCATTTT. As protein: CASERSDFSGNQPQHF. Together with reference TRBV2 and TRBJ1-5, the CDR3 gives the full variable domain: EPEVTQTPSHQVTQMGQEVILRCVPISNHLYFYWYRQILGQKVEFLVSFYNNEISEKSEIFDDQFSVERPDGSNFTLKIRSTKLEDSAMYFCASERSDFSGNQPQHFGDGTRLSIL.

V is TRBV28 and J is TRBJ2-3; D is possibly TRBD1 (6 bases). Germline V CDR1 and CDR2: MDHEN, SYDVKM. The V end lost 7 bases, the J end lost 6 bases, and 17 bases lay between the germline ends. The CDR3 runs to 14 residues. CDR3 DNA: TGTGCCAGCATCGAAGGGGGAACGGTGGATACGCAGTATTTT. Protein product: CASIEGGTVDTQYF. Together with reference TRBV28 and TRBJ2-3, the CDR3 gives the full variable domain: DVKVTQSSRYLVKRTGEKVFLECVQDMDHENMFWYRQDPGLGLRLIYFSYDVKMKEKGDIPEGYSVSREKKERFSLILESASTNQTSMYLCASIEGGTVDTQYFGPGTRLTVL.

The rearrangement joins TRBV6-6 to TRBJ1-2; 9 positions agree with TRBD1. V lost 6 bases and J lost 6; bases outside the gene matches: 11. This CDR3 is 15 amino acids long. Germline V gives CDR1 MNHNY, CDR2 SVGAGI (reference sequence). CDR3 residues: CASSREDRGGDGYTF. The CDR3 coding sequence is TGTGCCAGCAGCCGAGAGGACAGGGGCGGGGATGGCTACACCTTC.

This chain joins TRBV4-3 and TRBJ2-5; 7 bases are shared with TRBD1. J gave up 4 bases and V 3 bases, and 5 bases lay outside the gene matches. Germline V gene lookup returns CDR1 LGHNA and CDR2 YSLEER. The CDR3 is 14 residues long. The CDR3 sequence is CASSHTTGVETQYF. CDR3 in DNA: TGCGCCAGCAGCCATACCACAGGGGTAGAGACCCAGTACTTC.

This clone has only one observation. V usage is TRBV7-6 and J usage is TRBJ1-1; the D gene is possibly TRBD1 (5 bases). The V gene's germline CDR1 is SGHVS and CDR2 FNYEAQ. CDR3 length: 14 residues. V was cut by 5 bases and J by 7 bases, with 17 bases left in between. CDR3 residues: CASSPASGAYEAFF. The CDR3 bases are TGTGCCAGCAGCCCCGCAAGCGGGGCCTATGAAGCTTTCTTT.

The CDR3 loop is CASSFYNYGYTF. For the CDR3, the DNA is TGTGCCAGCAGCTTTTATAACTATGGCTACACCTTC. V gene TRBV7-9 combines with J gene TRBJ1-2; D is ambiguous. V was clipped by 3 bases and J by 1 base, with 3 bases between them. The CDR3 is made up of 12 amino acids. CDR1 SEHNR and CDR2 FQNEAQ come from the germline V gene (reference sequence). The variable domain in full, completed from reference TRBV7-9 and TRBJ1-2, reads DTGVSQNPRHKITKRGQNVTFRCDPISEHNRLYWYRQTLGQGPEFLTYFQNEAQLEKSRLLSDRFSAERPKGSFSTLEIQRTEQGDSAMYLCASSFYNYGYTFGSGTRLTVV.

This rearrangement joins TRBV19 to TRBJ1-5, with D possibly TRBD1 on 6 matching bases. This CDR3 comprises 16 residues. Between the trimmed V and J ends, which lost 0 bases and 5 bases, there was a span of 14 bases. The germline V gene has CDR1 LNHDA and CDR2 SQIVND (reference sequence). Written as DNA, the CDR3 is TGTGCCAGTAGTATAGATCGAGGGGGGGTCGATCAGCCCCAGCATTTT. Translated: CASSIDRGGVDQPQHF.

The chain carries TRBV27 and TRBJ1-2, with D uncertain. The CDR3 has 14 residues. V lost 2 bases and J 5 bases, leaving 12 bases between the germline ends. Germline V gives CDR1 MNHEY, CDR2 SMNVEV (reference sequence). The CDR3, as DNA: TGTGCCAGCAGTTTAAAGAGCAACCGATATGGCTACACCTTC. Protein sequence: CASSLKSNRYGYTF.

Here the CDR3 DNA reads TGCGCCAGCAGCTTAGCGGAAAGCACAGATACGCAGTATTTT. Translation gives CASSLAESTDTQYF. V and J are TRBV5-1 and TRBJ2-3; a possible D gene is TRBD2 (5 bases). With 2 bases removed from V and 0 bases from J, the gap between germline ends came to 7 bases. The germline V gene has CDR1 SGHRS and CDR2 YFSETQ. The CDR3 contains 14 residues.

This clone was observed once. This chain uses TRBV12-5 with TRBJ1-5; TRBD1 matches 8 bases. The CDR3 contains 17 residues. CDR1 is LGHNT, CDR2 FRNRAP, per germline. V trimming: 6 bases; J trimming: 7 bases; junction bases outside the gene matches: 17. The CDR3 nucleotides are TGTGCTAGTGGCCCCCCTGACAGGGGCCCAGTCAGACAGCCCCAGCATTTT. It yields the protein CASGPPDRGPVRQPQHF.

This rearrangement joins TRBV6-5 to TRBJ2-1; weak D call: TRBD2 (6 bases). V shed 2 bases and J shed 9 bases, with 11 bases lying between them. Germline V gene sequence: CDR1 MNHEY, CDR2 SVGAGI. The CDR3 sequence is 13 residues long. For the CDR3, the DNA is TGTGCCAGCAGTTACGGTGAGGGACTTGAGCAGTTCTTC. This codes for CASSYGEGLEQFF.

The chain employs TRBV11-1 and TRBJ1-1; 9 positions match TRBD1. This CDR3 has 13 residues. With 5 bases clipped from V and 3 bases from J, the junction kept 1 base outside the gene matches. Germline loops: CDR1 SGHAT, CDR2 FQDESV (reference sequence). CDR3 DNA: TGTGCCAGCAGCCGGACAGGGGACACTGAAGCTTTCTTT. Translating it yields CASSRTGDTEAFF.

The chain carries TRBV7-2 and TRBJ2-3; 12 bases align to TRBD2. The V segment lost 2 bases and the J segment 0 bases; nucleotides outside the gene matches: 6. CDR3 size: 18 residues. Germline V CDR1 and CDR2: SGHTA, FQGNSA. The CDR3 region has the DNA TGTGCCAGCAGCTTAACGGCTAGCGGGGGGGCTAGCACAGATACGCAGTATTTT. It is translated as CASSLTASGGASTDTQYF.

The chain combines TRBV9 with TRBJ2-1; TRBD2 might be the D (5 bases). This CDR3 has 13 amino acids. The ends were cut back, 5 bases at V and 4 bases at J, with 10 bases in the middle. CDR1 and CDR2 (germline): SGDLS, YYNGEE. DNA for the CDR3: TGTGCCAGCAGTCGGAGGAGTTACAATGAGCAGTTCTTC. It codes for CASSRRSYNEQFF.

J is TRBJ2-7 and V is TRBV5-1; D gene unclear. In germline, CDR1 is SGHRS, CDR2 YFSETQ. With 4 bases removed from V and 0 bases from J, the gap between germline ends came to 8 bases. The CDR3 runs 13 residues. In DNA, the CDR3 is TGCGCCAGCAGCATACAGAGCTCCTACGAGCAGTACTTC. Amino acid sequence: CASSIQSSYEQYF.

The V call is TRBV4-2, the J call TRBJ2-1; D ambiguous. Per germline, CDR1 LGHNA and CDR2 YNFKEQ. The CDR3 consists of 12 residues. V was pared by 3 bases and J by 9 bases, with 9 bases between. The CDR3 loop reads CASSQASFEQFF. As DNA, the CDR3 is TGTGCCAGCAGCCAGGCCTCTTTTGAGCAGTTCTTC.

This chain connects TRBV14 to TRBJ1-2; D is ambiguous. The CDR3 is made up of 18 amino acids. CDR1 is SGHDN and CDR2 is FVKESK in the germline V gene. Trimming shortened V by 0 bases and J by 4 bases, and 21 bases separated the two germline ends. The CDR3: CASSQEGSPSPLRYGYTF. CDR3 bases: TGTGCCAGCAGCCAAGAAGGGAGTCCCAGCCCATTACGCTATGGCTACACCTTC.

The J gene is TRBJ2-2, the V gene TRBV11-2; D may be TRBD1 (5 bases). Germline V gives CDR1 SGHAT, CDR2 FQNNGV. The V end lost 5 bases, the J end lost 3 bases, and 19 bases lay between the germline ends. The CDR3 spans 17 residues. The chain's CDR3 is CASSQGYRLHDTGELFF. In nucleotides, the CDR3 is TGTGCCAGCAGCCAAGGGTACAGGCTTCATGACACCGGGGAGCTGTTTTTT.

The chain links TRBV18 to TRBJ1-1; TRBD1 matches at 8 bases. Germline V gives CDR1 KGHSH, CDR2 LQKENI. With V trimmed by 3 bases and J by 9 bases, 9 bases remained unmatched. CDR3 length equals 14 residues. The CDR3 DNA reads TGTGCCAGCTCACCCCAGGGGGCACCGAACCAAGCTTTCTTT. Translating gives CASSPQGAPNQAFF.

V and J are TRBV9 and TRBJ1-2; possible D gene TRBD1, 6 bases. The CDR3 covers 13 residues. Germline CDR1 is SGDLS and CDR2 is YYNGEE. Deletions cut 4 bases from V and 8 bases from J, with 15 bases between. The CDR3 nucleotides read TGTGCCAGCAGCATAGGGGGGCTTCAGGGCTACACCTTC. This sequence encodes CASSIGGLQGYTF.

The CDR3 bases are TGTGCCAGCAGCTTGCGACAAACATTGAACACTGAAGCTTTCTTT. As protein: CASSLRQTLNTEAFF. The rearrangement links TRBV5-4 to TRBJ1-1; no firm D call. Germline V lookup: CDR1 SGHNT, CDR2 YYREEE (reference sequence). Trimming left V 1 base short and J 0 bases short, with 10 bases between. The CDR3 covers 15 residues.

The rearrangement links TRBV2 to TRBJ1-5; 7 bases line up with TRBD1. Germline V lookup: CDR1 SNHLY, CDR2 FYNNEI. Unmatched junction bases numbered 8, after V lost 8 bases and J lost 4 bases. This CDR3 region has 14 residues. CDR3 region: CASSSGGGNQPQHF. The CDR3 region has the DNA TGTGCCAGCTCGTCAGGGGGTGGGAATCAGCCCCAGCATTTT.

The chain uses TRBV5-6 and TRBJ1-2; 9 bases line up with TRBD1. V trimming: 4 bases; J trimming: 4 bases; junction bases outside the gene matches: 2. Germline CDR1 SGHDT, CDR2 YYEEEE. The length of the CDR3 is 13 residues. CDR3 sequence reads: CASSPGQGYGYTF. Written as DNA, the CDR3 is TGTGCCAGCAGCCCGGGACAGGGCTATGGCTACACCTTC.

The V and J genes are TRBV7-9 and TRBJ2-3, with D possibly matching TRBD2 (7 bases). This CDR3 is built from 16 residues. The V end lost 4 bases, the J end lost 5 bases, and 19 bases lay between the germline ends. Germline V gives CDR1 SEHNR, CDR2 FQNEAQ (reference sequence). Written as DNA, the CDR3 is TGTGCCAGCAGCTGGGGGATGGGGGGGGCCGTAGATACGCAGTATTTT. It specifies CASSWGMGGAVDTQYF.